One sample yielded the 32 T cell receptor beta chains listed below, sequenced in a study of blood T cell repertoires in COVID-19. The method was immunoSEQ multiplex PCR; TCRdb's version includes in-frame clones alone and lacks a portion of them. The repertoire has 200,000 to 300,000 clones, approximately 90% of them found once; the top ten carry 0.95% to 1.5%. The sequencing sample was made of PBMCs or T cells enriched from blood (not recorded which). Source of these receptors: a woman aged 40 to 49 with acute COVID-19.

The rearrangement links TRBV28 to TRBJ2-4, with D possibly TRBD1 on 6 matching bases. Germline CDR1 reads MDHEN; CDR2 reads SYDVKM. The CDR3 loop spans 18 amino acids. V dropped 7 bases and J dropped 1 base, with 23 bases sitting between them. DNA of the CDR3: TGTGCCAGCACACGTTATGGGACAAGGCTCGACGCCAAAAACATTCAGTACTTC. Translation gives CASTRYGTRLDAKNIQYF.

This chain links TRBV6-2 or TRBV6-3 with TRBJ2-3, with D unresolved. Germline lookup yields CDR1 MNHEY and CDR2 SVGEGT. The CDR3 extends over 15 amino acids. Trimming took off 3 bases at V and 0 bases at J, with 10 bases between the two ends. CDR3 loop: CASSYSLESTDTQYF. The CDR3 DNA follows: TGTGCCAGCAGTTATTCCCTCGAGAGCACAGATACGCAGTATTTT.

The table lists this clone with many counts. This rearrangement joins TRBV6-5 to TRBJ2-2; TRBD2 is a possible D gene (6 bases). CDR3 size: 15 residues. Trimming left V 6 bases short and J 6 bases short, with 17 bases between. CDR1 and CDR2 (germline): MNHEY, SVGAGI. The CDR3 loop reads CASSGTGGMAGELFF. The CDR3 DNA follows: TGTGCCAGCAGCGGGACTGGGGGTATGGCCGGGGAGCTGTTTTTT.

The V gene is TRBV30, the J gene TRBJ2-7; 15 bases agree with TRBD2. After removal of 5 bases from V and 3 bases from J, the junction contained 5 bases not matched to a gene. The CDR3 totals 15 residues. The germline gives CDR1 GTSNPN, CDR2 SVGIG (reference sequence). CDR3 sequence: CAWGLAGGSYYEQYF. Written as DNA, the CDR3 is TGTGCCTGGGGACTAGCGGGAGGGAGTTACTACGAGCAGTACTTC.

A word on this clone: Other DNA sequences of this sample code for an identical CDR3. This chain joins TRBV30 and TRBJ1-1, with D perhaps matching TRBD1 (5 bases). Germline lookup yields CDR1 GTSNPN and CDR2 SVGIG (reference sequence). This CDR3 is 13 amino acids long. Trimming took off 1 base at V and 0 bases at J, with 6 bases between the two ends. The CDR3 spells CAWSGQLNTEAFF. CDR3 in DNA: TGTGCCTGGAGTGGACAGCTGAACACTGAAGCTTTCTTT.

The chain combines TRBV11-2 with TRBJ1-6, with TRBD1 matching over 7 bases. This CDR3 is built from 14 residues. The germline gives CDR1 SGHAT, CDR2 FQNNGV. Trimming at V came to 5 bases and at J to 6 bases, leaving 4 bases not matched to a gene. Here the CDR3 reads CASSTQGGNSPLHF. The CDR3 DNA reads TGTGCCAGCAGCACCCAGGGGGGTAATTCACCCCTCCACTTT. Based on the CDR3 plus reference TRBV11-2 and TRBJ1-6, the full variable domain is EAGVAQSPRYKIIEKRQSVAFWCNPISGHATLYWYQQILGQGPKLLIQFQNNGVVDDSQLPKDRFSAERLKGVDSTLKIQPAKLEDSAVYLCASSTQGGNSPLHFGNGTRLTVT.

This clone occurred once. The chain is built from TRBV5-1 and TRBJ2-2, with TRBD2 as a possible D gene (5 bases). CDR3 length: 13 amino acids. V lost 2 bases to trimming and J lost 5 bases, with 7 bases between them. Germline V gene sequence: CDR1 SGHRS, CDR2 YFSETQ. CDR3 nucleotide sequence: TGCGCCAGCAGCTTAGCGGTTACCGGGGAGCTGTTTTTT. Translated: CASSLAVTGELFF.

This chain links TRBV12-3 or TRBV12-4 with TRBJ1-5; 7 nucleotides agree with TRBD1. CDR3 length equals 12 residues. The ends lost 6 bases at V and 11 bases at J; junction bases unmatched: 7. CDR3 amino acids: CASSPARGAQHF. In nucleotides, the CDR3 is TGTGCCAGCAGCCCGGCCAGGGGGGCCCAGCATTTT.

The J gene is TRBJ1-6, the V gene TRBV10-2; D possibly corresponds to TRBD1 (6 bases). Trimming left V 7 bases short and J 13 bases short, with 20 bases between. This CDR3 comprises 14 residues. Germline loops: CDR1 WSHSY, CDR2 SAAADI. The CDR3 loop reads CASTTGTFARPLHF. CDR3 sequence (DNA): TGCGCCAGCACGACCGGGACATTCGCACGGCCCCTCCACTTT.

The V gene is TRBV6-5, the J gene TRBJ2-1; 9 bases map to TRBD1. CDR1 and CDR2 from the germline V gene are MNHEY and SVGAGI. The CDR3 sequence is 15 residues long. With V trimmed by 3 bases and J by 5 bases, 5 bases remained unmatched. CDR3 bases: TGTGCCAGCAGTTATTCGGGGACAGGGAACAATGAGCAGTTCTTC. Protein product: CASSYSGTGNNEQFF.

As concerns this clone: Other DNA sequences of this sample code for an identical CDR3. The CDR3 DNA reads as TGTGCCAGCAGCCGGGACAGGACTTATGGCTACACCTTC. Residues: CASSRDRTYGYTF. The chain has TRBV12-3 or TRBV12-4 and TRBJ1-2; 8 nucleotides line up with TRBD1. The CDR3 runs 13 residues. The J segment lost 5 bases and the V segment lost 6 bases, leaving 5 bases of the junction unmatched.

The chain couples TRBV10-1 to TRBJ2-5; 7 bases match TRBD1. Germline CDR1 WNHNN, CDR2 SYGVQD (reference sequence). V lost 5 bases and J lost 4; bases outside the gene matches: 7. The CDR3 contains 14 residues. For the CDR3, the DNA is TGCGCCAGCAGTCCGTACAGGGGAATAGAGACCCAGTACTTC. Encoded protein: CASSPYRGIETQYF.

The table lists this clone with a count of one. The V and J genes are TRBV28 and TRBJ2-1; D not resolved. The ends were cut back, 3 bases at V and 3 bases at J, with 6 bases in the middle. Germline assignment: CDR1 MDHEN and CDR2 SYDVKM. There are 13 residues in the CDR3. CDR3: CASSFPHYNEQFF. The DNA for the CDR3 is TGTGCCAGCAGTTTTCCCCACTACAATGAGCAGTTCTTC. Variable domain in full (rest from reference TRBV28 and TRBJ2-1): DVKVTQSSRYLVKRTGEKVFLECVQDMDHENMFWYRQDPGLGLRLIYFSYDVKMKEKGDIPEGYSVSREKKERFSLILESASTNQTSMYLCASSFPHYNEQFFGPGTRLTVL.

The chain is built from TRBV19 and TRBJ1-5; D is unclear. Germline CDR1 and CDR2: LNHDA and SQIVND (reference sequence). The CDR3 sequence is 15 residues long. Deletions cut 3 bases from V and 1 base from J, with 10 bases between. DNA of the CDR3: TGTGCCAGTAGTATTTATTACAGAAGCAATCAGCCCCAGCATTTT. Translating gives CASSIYYRSNQPQHF.

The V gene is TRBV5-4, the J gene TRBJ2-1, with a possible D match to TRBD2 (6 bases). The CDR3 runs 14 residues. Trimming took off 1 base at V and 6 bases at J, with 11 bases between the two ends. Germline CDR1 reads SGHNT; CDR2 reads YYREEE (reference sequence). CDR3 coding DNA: TGTGCCAGCAGCTTGTTACTAGCAGTCAATGAGCAGTTCTTC. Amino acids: CASSLLLAVNEQFF. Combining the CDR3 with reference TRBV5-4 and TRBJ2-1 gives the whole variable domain ETGVTQSPTHLIKTRGQQVTLRCSSQSGHNTVSWYQQALGQGPQFIFQYYREEENGRGNFPPRFSGLQFPNYSSELNVNALELDDSALYLCASSLLLAVNEQFFGPGTRLTVL.

The CDR3 sequence: CASSPGLAGGRGDTQYF. CDR3 sequence (DNA): TGTGCCAGTAGCCCGGGACTAGCGGGAGGCCGGGGAGATACGCAGTATTTT. The genes are TRBV19 and TRBJ2-3; 15 nucleotides agree with TRBD2. Germline V gives CDR1 LNHDA, CDR2 SQIVND (reference sequence). The trim removed 6 bases at V and 5 bases at J, leaving 9 bases unmatched. This CDR3 spans 17 amino acids. Full variable domain (remainder filled in from reference TRBV19 and TRBJ2-3): DGGITQSPKYLFRKEGQNVTLSCEQNLNHDAMYWYRQDPGQGLRLIYYSQIVNDFQKGDIAEGYSVSREKKESFPLTVTSAQKNPTAFYLCASSPGLAGGRGDTQYFGPGTRLTVL.

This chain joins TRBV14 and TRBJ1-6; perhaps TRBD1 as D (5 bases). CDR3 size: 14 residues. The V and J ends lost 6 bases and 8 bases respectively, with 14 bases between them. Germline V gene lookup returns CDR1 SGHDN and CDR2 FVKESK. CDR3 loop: CASRGPGGYSPLHF. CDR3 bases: TGTGCCAGCAGGGGACCGGGGGGTTATTCACCCCTCCACTTT.

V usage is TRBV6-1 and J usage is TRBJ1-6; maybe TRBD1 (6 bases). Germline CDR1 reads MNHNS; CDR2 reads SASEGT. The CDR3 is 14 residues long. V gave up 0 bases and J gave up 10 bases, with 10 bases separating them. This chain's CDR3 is CASSEARGASPLHF. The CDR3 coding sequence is TGTGCCAGCAGTGAAGCGCGGGGGGCCTCACCCCTCCACTTT.

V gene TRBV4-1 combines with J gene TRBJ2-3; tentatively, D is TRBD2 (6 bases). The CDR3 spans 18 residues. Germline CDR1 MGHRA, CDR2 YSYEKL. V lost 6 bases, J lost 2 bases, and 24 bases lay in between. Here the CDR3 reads CASRASSREPGDTDTQYF. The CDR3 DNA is TGCGCCAGCAGGGCGAGCTCGAGGGAGCCGGGGGACACAGATACGCAGTATTTT.

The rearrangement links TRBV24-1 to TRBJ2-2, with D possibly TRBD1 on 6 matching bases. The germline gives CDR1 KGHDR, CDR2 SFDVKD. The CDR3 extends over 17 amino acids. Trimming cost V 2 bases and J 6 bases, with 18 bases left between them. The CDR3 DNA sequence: TGTGCCACCAGTGATTGGACCAGGGGCCCTGTCGCCGGGGAGCTGTTTTTT. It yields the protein CATSDWTRGPVAGELFF.

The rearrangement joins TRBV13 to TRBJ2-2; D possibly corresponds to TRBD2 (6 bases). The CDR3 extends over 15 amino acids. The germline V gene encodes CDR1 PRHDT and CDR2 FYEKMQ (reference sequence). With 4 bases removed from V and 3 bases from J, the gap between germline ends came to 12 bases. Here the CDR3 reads CASSSRKRDTGELFF. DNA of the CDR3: TGTGCCAGCAGCTCTCGTAAGCGGGACACCGGGGAGCTGTTTTTT.

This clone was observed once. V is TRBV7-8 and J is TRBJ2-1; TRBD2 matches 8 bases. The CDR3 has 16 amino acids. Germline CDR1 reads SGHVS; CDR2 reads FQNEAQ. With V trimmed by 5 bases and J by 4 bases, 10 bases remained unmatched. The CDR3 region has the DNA TGTGCCAGCAGCCAGAGGGAGACTAGCGTATACAATGAGCAGTTCTTC. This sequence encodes CASSQRETSVYNEQFF. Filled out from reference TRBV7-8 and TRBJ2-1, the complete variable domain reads GAGVSQSPRYKVAKRGQDVALRCDPISGHVSLFWYQQALGQGPEFLTYFQNEAQLDKSGLPSDRFFAERPEGSVSTLKIQRTQQEDSAVYLCASSQRETSVYNEQFFGPGTRLTVL.

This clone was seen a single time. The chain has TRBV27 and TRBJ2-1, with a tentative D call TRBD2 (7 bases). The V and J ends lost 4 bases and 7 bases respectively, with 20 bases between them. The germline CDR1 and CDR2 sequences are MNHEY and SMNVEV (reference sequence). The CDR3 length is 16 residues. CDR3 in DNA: TGTGCCAGCAGTTGGGGGGCTAGCGGAGGTCAAAATGAGCAGTTCTTC. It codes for CASSWGASGGQNEQFF.

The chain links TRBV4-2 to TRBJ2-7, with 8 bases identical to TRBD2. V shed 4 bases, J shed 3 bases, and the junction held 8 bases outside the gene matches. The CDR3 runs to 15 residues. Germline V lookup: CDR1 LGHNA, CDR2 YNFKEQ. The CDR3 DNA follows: TGTGCCAGCAGCCTTACAGCGGGAGATGGCTACGAGCAGTACTTC. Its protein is CASSLTAGDGYEQYF.

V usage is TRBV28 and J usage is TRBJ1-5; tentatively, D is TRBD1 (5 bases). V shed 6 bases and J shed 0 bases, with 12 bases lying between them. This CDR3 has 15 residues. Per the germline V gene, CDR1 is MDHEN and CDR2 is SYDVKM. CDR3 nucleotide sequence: TGTGCCAGCAGCCCGACAGCTTATAGCAATCAGCCCCAGCATTTT. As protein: CASSPTAYSNQPQHF.

For the CDR3, the DNA is TGTGCCAGCAGCCCGCTCCAAACAGGGGATGGCTACACCTTC. Protein product: CASSPLQTGDGYTF. This chain uses TRBV7-8 with TRBJ1-2, with 7 nucleotides matching TRBD1. Germline CDR1 and CDR2: SGHVS and FQNEAQ. The CDR3 extends over 14 amino acids. Trimming removed 5 bases from V and 6 bases from J; junction bases left unmatched: 9.

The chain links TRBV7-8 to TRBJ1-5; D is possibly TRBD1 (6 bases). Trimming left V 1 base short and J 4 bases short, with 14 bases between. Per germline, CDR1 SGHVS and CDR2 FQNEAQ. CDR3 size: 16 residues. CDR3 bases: TGTGCCAGCAGCTTAGACATAGGACAGAGTAATCAGCCCCAGCATTTT. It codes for CASSLDIGQSNQPQHF.

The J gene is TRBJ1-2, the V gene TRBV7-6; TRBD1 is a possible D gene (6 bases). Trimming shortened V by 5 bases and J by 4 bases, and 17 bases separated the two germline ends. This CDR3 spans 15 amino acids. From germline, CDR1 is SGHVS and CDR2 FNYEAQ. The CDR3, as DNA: TGTGCCAGCAGCGATACCCTGACAGGCACCTATGGCTACACCTTC. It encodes CASSDTLTGTYGYTF.

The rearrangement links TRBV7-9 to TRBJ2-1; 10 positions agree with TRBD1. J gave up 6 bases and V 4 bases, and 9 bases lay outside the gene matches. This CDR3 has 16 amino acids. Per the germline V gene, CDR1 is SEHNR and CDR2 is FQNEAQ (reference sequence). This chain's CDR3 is CASSSIPGQGTNEQFF. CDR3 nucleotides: TGTGCCAGCAGCTCGATCCCGGGACAGGGGACCAATGAGCAGTTCTTC.

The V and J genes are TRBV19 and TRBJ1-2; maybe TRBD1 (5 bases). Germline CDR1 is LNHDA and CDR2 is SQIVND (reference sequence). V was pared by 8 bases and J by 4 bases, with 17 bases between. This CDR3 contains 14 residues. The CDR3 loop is CASGWQGGSYGYTF. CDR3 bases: TGTGCCAGTGGTTGGCAGGGAGGGAGCTATGGCTACACCTTC.

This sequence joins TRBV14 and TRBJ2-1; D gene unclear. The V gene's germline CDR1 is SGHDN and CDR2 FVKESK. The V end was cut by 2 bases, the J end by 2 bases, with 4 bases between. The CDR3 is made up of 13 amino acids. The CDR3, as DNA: TGTGCCAGCAGCCAATCTACCTACAATGAGCAGTTCTTC. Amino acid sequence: CASSQSTYNEQFF.

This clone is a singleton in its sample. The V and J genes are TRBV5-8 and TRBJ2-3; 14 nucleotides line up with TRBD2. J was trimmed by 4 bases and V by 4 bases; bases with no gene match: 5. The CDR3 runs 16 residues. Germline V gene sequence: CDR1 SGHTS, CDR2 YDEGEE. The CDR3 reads CASSPGTSGSPDTQYF. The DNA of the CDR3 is TGTGCCAGCAGCCCCGGGACTAGCGGGAGCCCAGATACGCAGTATTTT.